This is a list of T cell receptor beta chains from one sample in a study of shared clonotypes between healthy human individuals. The table came from immunoSEQ multiplex PCR; TCRdb's copy has only in-frame clones and leaves some out. The sample shows some 2,000,000 clones, roughly 94% of them seen only once. Sequences were obtained from naive CD4+ T cells sorted from blood. These receptors originate from a man in his late teens or twenties in good health. Each CDR3 is given with its conserved first and last residue. The order of the fields is CDR3 protein, CDR3 DNA, J gene, clone size, V gene, D gene. D genes are given only for firm matches. The listing skips clone size in some rows; elsewhere it reads once, few, many or a size class.

CDR3aa: CAWSPTPRAGNQPQHF; CDR3nt: TGTGCCTGGAGTCCCACCCCCAGGGCTGGCAATCAGCCCCAGCATTTT; j_gene: TRBJ1-5; abundance: -; v_gene: TRBV30; d_gene: -
CDR3aa: CASSGGVNEKLFF; CDR3nt: TGTGCCAGCAGCGGAGGGGTGAATGAAAAACTGTTTTTT; j_gene: TRBJ1-4; abundance: -; v_gene: TRBV2; d_gene: -
CDR3aa: CASSLGGSYNEQFF; CDR3nt: TGTGCCAGCAGCTTAGGGGGATCCTACAATGAGCAGTTCTTC; j_gene: TRBJ2-1; abundance: -; v_gene: TRBV7-9; d_gene: -
CDR3aa: CASSLGPEAFF; CDR3nt: TGTGCCAGCAGCTTGGGGCCAGAAGCTTTCTTT; j_gene: TRBJ1-1; abundance: -; v_gene: TRBV5-8; d_gene: -
CDR3aa: CASSSGLDQPQHF; CDR3nt: TGTGCCAGCAGCTCCGGACTTGATCAGCCCCAGCATTTT; j_gene: TRBJ1-5; abundance: -; v_gene: TRBV28; d_gene: -
CDR3aa: CASSHTRGTSLGTQYF; CDR3nt: TGTGCCAGCAGCCATACGCGGGGAACTAGTTTGGGGACCCAGTACTTC; j_gene: TRBJ2-5; abundance: -; v_gene: TRBV5-6; d_gene: -
CDR3aa: CASSVVGGQETQYF; CDR3nt: TGTGCCAGCAGCGTAGTGGGGGGCCAAGAGACCCAGTACTTC; j_gene: TRBJ2-5; abundance: once; v_gene: TRBV9; d_gene: -
CDR3aa: CASSEVSGRTGELFF; CDR3nt: TGTGCCAGCAGTGAAGTTTCGGGGCGCACCGGGGAGCTGTTTTTT; j_gene: TRBJ2-2; abundance: -; v_gene: TRBV6-1; d_gene: -
CDR3aa: CASSRGFQPQHF; CDR3nt: TGTGCCAGTAGCAGGGGGTTCCAGCCCCAGCATTTT; j_gene: TRBJ1-5; abundance: -; v_gene: TRBV19; d_gene: TRBD1
CDR3aa: CASSPNPTNYGYTF; CDR3nt: TGTGCCAGCTCACCAAACCCTACTAACTATGGCTACACCTTC; j_gene: TRBJ1-2; abundance: -; v_gene: TRBV18; d_gene: -
CDR3aa: CASSYQQNTEAFF; CDR3nt: TGTGCCAGCAGTTATCAGCAGAACACTGAAGCTTTCTTT; j_gene: TRBJ1-1; abundance: -; v_gene: TRBV6-5; d_gene: -
CDR3aa: CASSYSTLVKETQYF; CDR3nt: TGTGCCAGCAGTTACTCGACATTAGTTAAAGAGACCCAGTACTTC; j_gene: TRBJ2-5; abundance: -; v_gene: TRBV6-5; d_gene: -
CDR3aa: CASSLAVTSTGELFF; CDR3nt: TGCGCCAGCAGCTTGGCTGTCACTAGCACCGGGGAGCTGTTTTTT; j_gene: TRBJ2-2; abundance: -; v_gene: TRBV5-1; d_gene: -
CDR3aa: CASSLRGQGARTDTQYF; CDR3nt: TGTGCCAGCAGCCTTCGGGGACAGGGGGCACGCACAGATACGCAGTATTTT; j_gene: TRBJ2-3; abundance: -; v_gene: TRBV11-2; d_gene: TRBD1
CDR3aa: CAISDGWGNQPQHF; CDR3nt: TGTGCCATCAGTGACGGATGGGGAAATCAGCCCCAGCATTTT; j_gene: TRBJ1-5; abundance: -; v_gene: TRBV10-3; d_gene: -
CDR3aa: CASSLDLAGRSYNEQFF; CDR3nt: TGCGCCAGCAGCTTGGACCTAGCGGGGCGCTCCTACAATGAGCAGTTCTTC; j_gene: TRBJ2-1; abundance: -; v_gene: TRBV5-1; d_gene: TRBD2
CDR3aa: CATDSPGANVLTF; CDR3nt: TGTGCCACCGACAGCCCTGGGGCCAACGTCCTGACTTTC; j_gene: TRBJ2-6; abundance: -; v_gene: TRBV6-6; d_gene: -
CDR3aa: CASSSPSAGYEQYF; CDR3nt: TGTGCCAGCAGCTCCCCTTCGGCGGGCTACGAGCAGTACTTC; j_gene: TRBJ2-7; abundance: -; v_gene: TRBV5-4; d_gene: -
CDR3aa: CASSPSTSASYEQYF; CDR3nt: TGTGCCAGCTCACCATCGACTAGCGCCTCCTACGAGCAGTACTTC; j_gene: TRBJ2-7; abundance: -; v_gene: TRBV18; d_gene: TRBD2
CDR3aa: CASSRDKATNEKLFF; CDR3nt: TGTGCCAGCAGCAGGGACAAGGCAACTAATGAAAAACTGTTTTTT; j_gene: TRBJ1-4; abundance: -; v_gene: TRBV6-1; d_gene: -
CDR3aa: CASSLAGRRNTEAFF; CDR3nt: TGTGCCAGCAGCTTAGCCGGGCGGAGGAACACTGAAGCTTTCTTT; j_gene: TRBJ1-1; abundance: -; v_gene: TRBV7-9; d_gene: -
CDR3aa: CASSQPNTQYF; CDR3nt: TGTGCCAGCAGCCAACCCAACACCCAGTACTTC; j_gene: TRBJ2-5; abundance: -; v_gene: TRBV7-2; d_gene: -
CDR3aa: CASRDSPLNQPQHF; CDR3nt: TGTGCCAGTAGGGACAGCCCTTTAAATCAGCCCCAGCATTTT; j_gene: TRBJ1-5; abundance: few; v_gene: TRBV19; d_gene: -
CDR3aa: CASSFIQGYEQYF; CDR3nt: TGTGCCAGCAGCTTCATCCAGGGGTACGAGCAGTACTTC; j_gene: TRBJ2-7; abundance: -; v_gene: TRBV5-4; d_gene: -
CDR3aa: CASSVGLEGVETQYF; CDR3nt: TGTGCCAGCAGCGTAGGGCTCGAGGGGGTTGAGACCCAGTACTTC; j_gene: TRBJ2-5; abundance: -; v_gene: TRBV9; d_gene: -
CDR3aa: CASSRDPGTGELFF; CDR3nt: TGCGCCAGCAGCAGGGACCCAGGCACCGGGGAGCTGTTTTTT; j_gene: TRBJ2-2; abundance: -; v_gene: TRBV5-1; d_gene: -
CDR3aa: CASSFSPGKETQYF; CDR3nt: TGTGCCAGCAGCTTTTCACCGGGAAAAGAGACCCAGTACTTC; j_gene: TRBJ2-5; abundance: few; v_gene: TRBV12-1; d_gene: -
CDR3aa: CAISEGRLATNEKLFF; CDR3nt: TGTGCCATCAGTGAAGGACGGTTGGCAACTAATGAAAAACTGTTTTTT; j_gene: TRBJ1-4; abundance: once; v_gene: TRBV10-3; d_gene: -
CDR3aa: CASSHGGSGRVYPTDTQYF; CDR3nt: TGTGCCAGCAGCCACGGGGGTAGCGGGAGGGTGTATCCCACAGATACGCAGTATTTT; j_gene: TRBJ2-3; abundance: -; v_gene: TRBV7-8; d_gene: TRBD2
CDR3aa: CASSPGTAVKPQHF; CDR3nt: TGTGCCAGCTCACCAGGGACCGCGGTTAAGCCCCAGCATTTT; j_gene: TRBJ1-5; abundance: -; v_gene: TRBV18; d_gene: -
CDR3aa: CASSLGATNEKLFF; CDR3nt: TGTGCCAGCAGCCTGGGGGCAACTAATGAAAAACTGTTTTTT; j_gene: TRBJ1-4; abundance: -; v_gene: TRBV11-3; d_gene: -
CDR3aa: CAWSVLVTGWPGNTIYF; CDR3nt: TGTGCCTGGAGTGTACTTGTGACAGGGTGGCCTGGAAACACCATATATTTT; j_gene: TRBJ1-3; abundance: few; v_gene: TRBV30; d_gene: TRBD1
CDR3aa: CASSPLRQGEETQYF; CDR3nt: TGTGCCAGCAGTCCTCTAAGACAGGGCGAAGAGACCCAGTACTTC; j_gene: TRBJ2-5; abundance: -; v_gene: TRBV6-6; d_gene: TRBD1
CDR3aa: CAWRLPGRYTEAFF; CDR3nt: TGTGCCTGGCGCCTCCCCGGGCGGTACACTGAAGCTTTCTTT; j_gene: TRBJ1-1; abundance: -; v_gene: TRBV30; d_gene: -
CDR3aa: CACTGGSGPSTPLHF; CDR3nt: TGTGCCTGTACAGGGGGCTCGGGGCCGAGTACACCCCTCCACTTT; j_gene: TRBJ1-6; abundance: once; v_gene: TRBV28; d_gene: TRBD1
CDR3aa: CASSQGAGWGTGELFF; CDR3nt: TGCGCCAGCAGCCAAGGCGCAGGGTGGGGCACCGGGGAGCTGTTTTTT; j_gene: TRBJ2-2; abundance: once; v_gene: TRBV4-3; d_gene: -
CDR3aa: CASSMGGAGEKLFF; CDR3nt: TGTGCCAGTAGTATGGGGGGCGCGGGTGAAAAACTGTTTTTT; j_gene: TRBJ1-4; abundance: -; v_gene: TRBV19; d_gene: -
CDR3aa: CAWSLPGQAETF; CDR3nt: TGTGCCTGGAGTCTGCCAGGACAGGCCGAAACCTTC; j_gene: TRBJ1-2; abundance: -; v_gene: TRBV30; d_gene: TRBD1
CDR3aa: CATSSNLAGGSTDTQYF; CDR3nt: TGTGCCACCAGCAGCAATCTAGCGGGAGGTTCCACAGATACGCAGTATTTT; j_gene: TRBJ2-3; abundance: once; v_gene: TRBV15; d_gene: TRBD2
CDR3aa: CASSLERTSTDTQYF; CDR3nt: TGTGCCAGCAGCTTAGAGCGAACCAGCACAGATACGCAGTATTTT; j_gene: TRBJ2-3; abundance: -; v_gene: TRBV11-2; d_gene: -
CDR3aa: CASSFDLTSYGYTF; CDR3nt: TGTGCCAGCAGCTTTGATTTGACTAGCTATGGCTACACCTTC; j_gene: TRBJ1-2; abundance: -; v_gene: TRBV7-8; d_gene: -
CDR3aa: CASSLAHQETQYF; CDR3nt: TGTGCCAGCAGCTTGGCTCACCAAGAGACCCAGTACTTC; j_gene: TRBJ2-5; abundance: -; v_gene: TRBV5-6; d_gene: -